Each of the 9 T cell receptor beta chains below was sequenced from the same sample in a study of molecular identifiers for immune sequencing clone quantification. Via MiXCR, TCRdb re-called the PCR reads, giving one row per CDR3 protein. The table records some 70,000 distinct CDR3 sequences, 15% to 20% of them present only once. Sequencing was performed on naive CD8+ T cells from blood, with Jurkat cell RNA spiked in. Noted subset: FACS-sorted CD8+CD4-CCR7+CD45RA+ naive T cells. The source of these receptors is a human donor in good health. Some libraries in this study had Jurkat cell RNA spiked in.

This clonotype has at least ten counts. The J gene is TRBJ2-1, the V gene TRBV19; 12 nucleotides match TRBD2. V lost 4 bases to trimming and J lost 10 bases; unmatched junction nucleotides: 8. This CDR3 region has 15 residues. CDR1 is LNHDA, CDR2 SQIVND, per germline (reference sequence). The CDR3 loop is CASSTRLAGVSEQFF. The CDR3 bases are TGTGCCAGTAGTACCAGACTAGCGGGAGTAAGCGAGCAGTTCTTC.

Only a few counts were recorded for this clonotype. The CDR3 nucleotides read TGTGCCAGCAGTTACTCCAGCGGTTCCTACGAGCAGTACTTC. Translated: CASSYSSGSYEQYF. The chain joins TRBV6-5 to TRBJ2-7; tentative D call: TRBD2 (5 bases). Trimming took 0 bases from V and 1 from J, leaving 7 bases between them. This CDR3 has 14 amino acids. Germline V gene lookup returns CDR1 MNHEY and CDR2 SVGAGI.

The CDR3 region has the DNA TGTGCCACCAGCAGAGATATGGTGGGGGGCTCCAATGAGCAGTTCTTC. Residues: CATSRDMVGGSNEQFF. This chain links TRBV15 with TRBJ2-1; tentatively, D is TRBD1 or TRBD2 (6 bases each). CDR3 length: 16 amino acids. V was trimmed by 0 bases and J by 6 bases, leaving 15 bases between them. The germline gives CDR1 LNHNV, CDR2 YYDKDF (reference sequence).

At least ten counts were recorded for this clonotype. This sequence joins TRBV7-6 and TRBJ2-2, with D unclear. With 5 bases removed from V and 0 bases from J, the gap between germline ends came to 19 bases. The germline CDR1 and CDR2 sequences are SGHVS and FNYEAQ. CDR3 length: 18 residues. Written as DNA, the CDR3 is TGTGCCAGCAGCCACCCTCGGACCGTTCTTGCGAACACCGGGGAGCTGTTTTTT. Encoded protein: CASSHPRTVLANTGELFF.

In its sample, this clonotype was seen a few times. This sequence joins TRBV30 and TRBJ1-5; 8 bases are shared with TRBD1. V lost 4 bases, J lost 7 bases, and 9 bases stayed unmatched. CDR1 is GTSNPN, CDR2 SVGIG, per germline (reference sequence). The length of the CDR3 is 14 residues. This chain's CDR3 is CAWNHGQGGQPQHF. In DNA form, the CDR3 reads TGTGCCTGGAATCACGGACAGGGCGGGCAGCCCCAGCATTTT.

The V and J genes are TRBV12-3 or TRBV12-4 and TRBJ2-3, with D perhaps TRBD2 (6 bases). The CDR3 extends over 14 amino acids. V was cut by 3 bases and J by 6 bases, with 13 bases left in between. This CDR3 reads CASSFGGLGDTQYF. The CDR3 DNA reads TGTGCCAGCAGTTTCGGGGGTCTTGGTGATACGCAGTATTTT.

Details on this clonotype: A read error may be the cause here, since a much bigger clone is one base away. J is TRBJ2-7 and V is TRBV7-6; D is possibly TRBD2 (5 bases). CDR3 length equals 14 residues. Per the germline V gene, CDR1 is SGHVS and CDR2 is FNYEAQ. Deletions cut 3 bases from V and 6 bases from J, with 15 bases between. DNA of the CDR3: TGTGCCAGCAGCTTTGGCGTAGGGAGTACCGAGCAGTACTTC. This encodes CASSFGVGSTEQYF.

This chain joins TRBV19 and TRBJ2-1, with 7 bases fitting TRBD2. In germline, CDR1 is LNHDA, CDR2 SQIVND (reference sequence). The CDR3 consists of 15 residues. Trimming at V came to 0 bases and at J to 7 bases, leaving 6 bases not matched to a gene. This CDR3 reads CASSIDGGSGNEQFF. The CDR3 DNA sequence: TGTGCCAGTAGTATAGATGGCGGGAGTGGGAATGAGCAGTTCTTC.

A few counts support this clonotype. A clone one base away is much larger, so this may be a read error. The chain uses TRBV29-1 and TRBJ2-2; D is uncertain. The germline CDR1 and CDR2 sequences are SQVTM and ANQGSEA. Deletions cut 3 bases from V and 4 bases from J, with 9 bases between. This CDR3 contains 13 residues. CDR3: CSVEVPSTGELFF. CDR3 nucleotides: TGCAGCGTTGAGGTTCCGAGCACCGGGGAGCTGTTTTTT.